The table lists the clone carrying this T cell receptor (beta chain) with many counts. Its matching antigen is unknown. This specimen comes from a study of response to subunit inactivated influenza vaccine. Findings and limits, study-wide: The authors offered the suggestion that each seasonal influenza vaccination recruits few new T cells.

The CDR3 has 13 residues. The V end was cut by 5 bases, the J end by 0 bases, with 6 bases between. CDR1 is KGHDR, CDR2 SFDVKD, per germline. MiXCR was run by TCRdb on the RT-PCR reads, yielding one entry per CDR3 protein. The table has approximately 310,000 distinct CDR3 sequences, 21% seen once. The clonotype was recovered from a man aged 50 to 75 who received an inactivated influenza vaccine. Source: PBMCs from blood, taken approximately 20 months after vaccination. V and J are TRBV24-1 and TRBJ1-2; unclear D gene. The CDR3 is CATSGQANYGYTF. The DNA of the CDR3 is TGTGCCACCAGTGGACAAGCTAACTATGGCTACACCTTC.